The 19 T cell receptor beta chains below all came from one sample that was sequenced in a study of blood T cell repertoires in COVID-19. Assay used: immunoSEQ multiplex PCR; TCRdb lists only in-frame clones, some missing. The table lists approximately 360,000 clones, 90% of them singletons. Material for sequencing was peripheral blood. These receptors all stem from a man younger than 30 with active or convalescent COVID-19.

CDR3 nucleotide sequence: TGCGCCAGCAGCCAAGATCGGGTAGCGGGTGCTAGCACAGATACGCAGTATTTT. Translation gives CASSQDRVAGASTDTQYF. This chain connects TRBV4-3 to TRBJ2-3; 7 nucleotides match TRBD2. The CDR3 is made up of 18 amino acids. Germline V lookup: CDR1 LGHNA, CDR2 YSLEER. V was clipped by 0 bases and J by 0 bases; unmatched bases: 9.

J is TRBJ1-4 and V is TRBV12-3 or TRBV12-4; D not certain. CDR3 size: 11 residues. The V end was cut by 3 bases, the J end by 7 bases, with 3 bases between. In DNA, the CDR3 is TGTGCCAGCAGTTTCCGTGAAAAACTGTTTTTT. Protein product: CASSFREKLFF.

The V gene is TRBV6-5, the J gene TRBJ2-2; D might be TRBD1 (6 bases). V lost 10 bases, J lost 4 bases, and 13 bases lay in between. CDR1 is MNHEY, CDR2 SVGAGI, per germline. CDR3 length equals 13 residues. The CDR3 DNA reads as TGTGCCACCAACAGGGACATCACCGGGGAGCTGTTTTTT. This encodes CATNRDITGELFF.

CDR3 protein: CASSLGAGDPQHF. CDR3 nucleotide sequence: TGTGCCAGCAGCTTAGGGGCCGGTGATCCCCAGCATTTT. The chain uses TRBV7-2 and TRBJ1-5; D unclear. The CDR3 totals 13 residues. V gave up 1 base and J gave up 10 bases, with 11 bases separating them. The V gene's germline CDR1 is SGHTA and CDR2 FQGNSA.

To note about this clone: Other DNA sequences within the sample encode an identical CDR3. The V and J genes are TRBV18 and TRBJ2-7; D not resolved. Trimming stripped 6 bases from V and 3 bases from J, with 6 bases between. Germline CDR1 KGHSH, CDR2 LQKENI. The CDR3 is 11 residues long. The CDR3: CASSPNYEQYF. Written as DNA, the CDR3 is TGTGCCAGCTCCCCCAACTACGAGCAGTACTTC.

This chain joins TRBV9 and TRBJ2-3, with a possible D match to TRBD2 (5 bases). CDR3 size: 14 residues. The V gene lost 2 bases and the J gene lost 6 bases, with 13 bases spanning the gap. Germline V gene sequence: CDR1 SGDLS, CDR2 YYNGEE. CDR3 protein: CASSVTGMADTQYF. The CDR3 DNA reads as TGTGCCAGCAGCGTGACGGGAATGGCGGATACGCAGTATTTT.

This clone came up many times. CDR3 protein: CASSLAAWEAFF. The CDR3 bases are TGTGCCAGCAGCTTAGCGGCCTGGGAAGCTTTCTTT. The V call is TRBV7-2, the J call TRBJ1-1, with D hard to call. Germline V CDR1 and CDR2: SGHTA, FQGNSA. The CDR3 runs 12 residues. V was clipped by 0 bases and J by 8 bases, with 7 bases between them.

The genes are TRBV10-3 and TRBJ1-1; D remains ambiguous. Germline values: CDR1 ENHRY, CDR2 SYGVKD. This CDR3 is 13 amino acids long. The germline V and J ends were trimmed by 2 bases and 14 bases, with 18 bases remaining between them. CDR3 DNA sequence: TGTGCCATCAGTGAGGATAATAACTATTCAGCCTTCTTT. It yields the protein CAISEDNNYSAFF.

DNA for the CDR3: TGCAGCGCCGGCGGGGGGGGTAATTCACCCCTCCACTTT. Translated: CSAGGGGNSPLHF. V is TRBV29-1 and J is TRBJ1-6, with D maybe TRBD1 (5 bases). This CDR3 has 13 amino acids. Trimming cost V 7 bases and J 6 bases, with 13 bases left between them. CDR1 is SQVTM and CDR2 is ANQGSEA in the germline V gene.

V usage is TRBV7-9 and J usage is TRBJ1-2; the D gene is possibly TRBD1 (6 bases). Germline CDR1 SEHNR, CDR2 FQNEAQ (reference sequence). CDR3 length: 12 residues. V was shortened by 1 base and J by 10 bases, with 10 bases between the two germline ends. DNA of the CDR3: TGTGCCAGCAGCTTAGGACAGGAAGCCTACACCTTC. The encoded protein is CASSLGQEAYTF.

V and J are TRBV2 and TRBJ2-7, with 10 bases matching TRBD1. V shed 7 bases and J 4 bases; nucleotides not matched to a gene: 4. The CDR3 loop spans 13 amino acids. Germline loops: CDR1 SNHLY, CDR2 FYNNEI. The chain's CDR3 is CASNWDRGYEQYF. Here the CDR3 DNA reads TGTGCCAGCAACTGGGACAGGGGATACGAGCAGTACTTC.

The genes are TRBV19 and TRBJ2-4; D is undetermined. The CDR3 is 17 residues long. Germline V gene sequence: CDR1 LNHDA, CDR2 SQIVND (reference sequence). Trimming took 5 bases from V and 0 from J, leaving 17 bases between them. The DNA of the CDR3 is TGTGCCAGTAGTCAACCTCTGGTGGGCCTAGCCAAAAACATTCAGTACTTC. It translates to CASSQPLVGLAKNIQYF.

A few counts support this clone. The chain employs TRBV6-6 and TRBJ2-1; 8 bases match TRBD1. Losses at the gene ends were 5 bases for V and 4 bases for J; bases not matched to a gene: 13. There are 17 residues in the CDR3. The germline V gene encodes CDR1 MNHNY and CDR2 SVGAGI (reference sequence). CDR3 amino acids: CASSPSNLDRVYNEQFF. In nucleotides, the CDR3 is TGTGCCAGCAGTCCCTCCAACCTGGACAGGGTGTACAATGAGCAGTTCTTC.

V and J are TRBV27 and TRBJ2-1; D not certain. V lost 10 bases to trimming and J lost 2 bases, with 15 bases between them. CDR1 and CDR2 (germline): MNHEY, SMNVEV (reference sequence). This CDR3 has 14 amino acids. The CDR3 sequence: CATLSGTAYNEQFF. CDR3 in DNA: TGTGCCACCTTGTCAGGAACAGCCTACAATGAGCAGTTCTTC.

The chain joins TRBV7-9 to TRBJ2-4; D may be TRBD1 (6 bases). The CDR3 covers 16 residues. Germline V CDR1 and CDR2: SEHNR, FQNEAQ (reference sequence). The ends were cut back, 5 bases at V and 0 bases at J, with 14 bases in the middle. The CDR3 sequence is CASSPTGTLAKNIQYF. DNA of the CDR3: TGTGCCAGCAGCCCCACAGGGACCTTAGCCAAAAACATTCAGTACTTC. Complete variable domain (other parts from reference TRBV7-9 and TRBJ2-4): DTGVSQNPRHKITKRGQNVTFRCDPISEHNRLYWYRQTLGQGPEFLTYFQNEAQLEKSRLLSDRFSAERPKGSFSTLEIQRTEQGDSAMYLCASSPTGTLAKNIQYFGAGTRLSVL.

This chain links TRBV4-3 with TRBJ2-7, with TRBD2 matching over 12 bases. The CDR3 loop spans 16 amino acids. After removal of 0 bases from V and 4 bases from J, the junction contained 4 bases not matched to a gene. Per germline, CDR1 LGHNA and CDR2 YSLEER. CDR3 protein: CASSQDTSGRQYEQYF. Written as DNA, the CDR3 is TGCGCCAGCAGCCAAGATACTAGCGGGAGGCAATACGAGCAGTACTTC.

This clone showed up just a few times. The chain recombines TRBV11-2 with TRBJ1-1, with a tentative D call TRBD1 (5 bases). The CDR3 has 14 residues. Deletions cut 5 bases from V and 5 bases from J, with 15 bases between. Germline V CDR1 and CDR2: SGHAT, FQNNGV. In DNA, the CDR3 is TGTGCCAGCAGCCCGAGTGGGGGGTGGACTGAAGCTTTCTTT. Its translation: CASSPSGGWTEAFF.

The chain joins TRBV6-5 to TRBJ2-7; 8 bases align to TRBD2. Germline CDR1 and CDR2: MNHEY and SVGAGI. There are 14 residues in the CDR3. The V gene end was trimmed by 2 bases and the J gene end by 7 bases; junction bases not matched to a gene: 7. The DNA of the CDR3 is TGTGCCAGCAGTTACGACGCGGGGGGTGGAGAGCAGTACTTC. This translates into CASSYDAGGGEQYF.

This sequence joins TRBV28 and TRBJ2-3; TRBD2 matches 9 bases. Germline CDR1 is MDHEN and CDR2 is SYDVKM. V lost 1 base to trimming and J lost 3 bases; unmatched junction nucleotides: 5. The CDR3 runs 16 residues. CDR3 DNA sequence: TGTGCCAGCAGTTTATCAGGCGGGAGGGGGACAGATACGCAGTATTTT. It codes for CASSLSGGRGTDTQYF.